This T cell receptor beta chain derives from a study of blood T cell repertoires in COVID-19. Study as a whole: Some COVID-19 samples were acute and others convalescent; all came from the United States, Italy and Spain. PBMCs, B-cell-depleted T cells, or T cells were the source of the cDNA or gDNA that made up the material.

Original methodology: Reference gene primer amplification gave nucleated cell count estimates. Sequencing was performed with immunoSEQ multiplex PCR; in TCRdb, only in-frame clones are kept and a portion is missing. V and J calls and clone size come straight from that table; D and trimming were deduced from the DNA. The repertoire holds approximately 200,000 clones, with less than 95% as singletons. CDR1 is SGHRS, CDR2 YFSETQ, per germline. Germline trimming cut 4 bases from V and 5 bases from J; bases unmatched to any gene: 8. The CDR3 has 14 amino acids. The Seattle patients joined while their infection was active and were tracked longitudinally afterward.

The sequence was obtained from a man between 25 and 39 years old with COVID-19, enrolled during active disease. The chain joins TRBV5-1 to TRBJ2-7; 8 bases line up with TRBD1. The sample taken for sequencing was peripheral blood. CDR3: CASSQTGVYHEQYF. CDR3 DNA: TGCGCCAGCAGCCAGACAGGGGTCTACCACGAGCAGTACTTC. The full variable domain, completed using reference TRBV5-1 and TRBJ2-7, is KAGVTQTPRYLIKTRGQQVTLSCSPISGHRSVSWYQQTPGQGLQFLFEYFSETQRNKGNFPGRFSGRQFSNSRSEMNVSTLELGDSALYLCASSQTGVYHEQYFGPGTRLTVT.